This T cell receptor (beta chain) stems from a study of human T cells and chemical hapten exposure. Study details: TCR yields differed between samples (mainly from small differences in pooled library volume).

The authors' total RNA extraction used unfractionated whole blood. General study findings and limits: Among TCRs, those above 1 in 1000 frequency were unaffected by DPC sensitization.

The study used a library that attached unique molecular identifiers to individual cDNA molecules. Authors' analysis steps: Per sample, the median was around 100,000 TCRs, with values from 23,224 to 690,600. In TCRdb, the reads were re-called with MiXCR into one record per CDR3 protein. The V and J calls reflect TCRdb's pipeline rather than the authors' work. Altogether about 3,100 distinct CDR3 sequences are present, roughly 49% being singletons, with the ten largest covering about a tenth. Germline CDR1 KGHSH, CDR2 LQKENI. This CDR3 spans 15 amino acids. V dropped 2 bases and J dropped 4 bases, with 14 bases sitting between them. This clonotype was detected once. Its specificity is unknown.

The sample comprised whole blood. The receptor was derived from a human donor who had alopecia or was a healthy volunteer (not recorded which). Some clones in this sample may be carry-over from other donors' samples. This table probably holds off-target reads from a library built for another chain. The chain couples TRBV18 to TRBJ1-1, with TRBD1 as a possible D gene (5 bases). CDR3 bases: TGTGCCAGCTCACCAGGAAGCAGGGTGAGCACTGAAGCTTTCTTT. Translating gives CASSPGSRVSTEAFF. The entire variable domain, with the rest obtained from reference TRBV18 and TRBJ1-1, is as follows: NAGVMQNPRHLVRRRGQEARLRCSPMKGHSHVYWYRQLPEEGLKFMVYLQKENIIDESGMPKERFSAEFPKEGPSILRIQQVVRGDSAAYFCASSPGSRVSTEAFFGQGTRLTVV.